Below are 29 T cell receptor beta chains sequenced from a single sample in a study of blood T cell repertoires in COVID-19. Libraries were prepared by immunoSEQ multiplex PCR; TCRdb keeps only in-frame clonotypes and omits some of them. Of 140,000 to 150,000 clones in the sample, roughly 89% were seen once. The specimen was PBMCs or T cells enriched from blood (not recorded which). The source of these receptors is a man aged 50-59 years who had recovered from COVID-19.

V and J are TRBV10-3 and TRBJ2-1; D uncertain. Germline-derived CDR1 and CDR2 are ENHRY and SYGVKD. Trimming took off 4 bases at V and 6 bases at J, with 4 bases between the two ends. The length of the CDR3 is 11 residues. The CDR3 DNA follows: TGTGCCATCAGTGCTAGCAATGAGCAGTTCTTC. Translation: CAISASNEQFF.

Here the CDR3 reads CASSRFGGENTEAFF. The DNA of the CDR3 is TGTGCCAGCAGCCGATTCGGGGGGGAGAACACTGAAGCTTTCTTT. This chain links TRBV3-1 (or the pseudogene TRBV3-2) with TRBJ1-1; TRBD1 might be the D (5 bases). CDR3 length: 15 amino acids. From germline, CDR1 is LGHDT and CDR2 YNNKEL (reference sequence). Trimming took off 4 bases at V and 1 base at J, with 13 bases between the two ends.

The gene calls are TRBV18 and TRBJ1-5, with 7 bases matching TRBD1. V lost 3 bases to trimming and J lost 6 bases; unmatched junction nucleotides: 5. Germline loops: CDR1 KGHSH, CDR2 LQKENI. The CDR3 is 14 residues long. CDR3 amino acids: CASSPGQLGQPQHF. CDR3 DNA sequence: TGTGCCAGCTCACCGGGACAGCTGGGTCAGCCCCAGCATTTT.

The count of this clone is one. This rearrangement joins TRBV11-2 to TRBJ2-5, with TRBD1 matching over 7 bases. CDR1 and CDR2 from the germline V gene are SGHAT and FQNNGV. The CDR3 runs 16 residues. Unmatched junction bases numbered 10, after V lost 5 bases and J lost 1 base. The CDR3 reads CASSPQRGLTQETQYF. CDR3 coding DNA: TGTGCCAGCAGCCCCCAGAGGGGGCTTACCCAAGAGACCCAGTACTTC.

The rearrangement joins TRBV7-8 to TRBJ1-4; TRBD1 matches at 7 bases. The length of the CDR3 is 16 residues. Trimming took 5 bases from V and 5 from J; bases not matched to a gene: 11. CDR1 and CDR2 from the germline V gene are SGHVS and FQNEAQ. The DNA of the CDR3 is TGTGCCAGCAGCCGCAGACAGGGAGGAGGGAATGAAAAACTGTTTTTT. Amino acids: CASSRRQGGGNEKLFF.

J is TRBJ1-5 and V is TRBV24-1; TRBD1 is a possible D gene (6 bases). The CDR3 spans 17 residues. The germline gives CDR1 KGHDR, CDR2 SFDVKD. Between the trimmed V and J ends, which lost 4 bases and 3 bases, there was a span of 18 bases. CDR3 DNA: TGTGCCACCAGTGACCACAGGGTCCCTCTCACCAATCAGCCCCAGCATTTT. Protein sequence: CATSDHRVPLTNQPQHF.

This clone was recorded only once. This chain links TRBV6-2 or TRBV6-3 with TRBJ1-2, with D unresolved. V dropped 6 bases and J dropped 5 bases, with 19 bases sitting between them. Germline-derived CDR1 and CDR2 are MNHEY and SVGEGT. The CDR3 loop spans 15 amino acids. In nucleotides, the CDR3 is TGTGCCAGCAGCTTCTTGGGGTCGGGAGGATATGGCTACACCTTC. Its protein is CASSFLGSGGYGYTF.

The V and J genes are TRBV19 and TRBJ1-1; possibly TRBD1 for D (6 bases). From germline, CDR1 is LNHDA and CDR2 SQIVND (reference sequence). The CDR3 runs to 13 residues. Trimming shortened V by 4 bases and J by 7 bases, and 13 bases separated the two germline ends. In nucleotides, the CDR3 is TGTGCCAGTAGTAGGGAGGGACAAAGTGAAGCTTTCTTT. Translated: CASSREGQSEAFF.

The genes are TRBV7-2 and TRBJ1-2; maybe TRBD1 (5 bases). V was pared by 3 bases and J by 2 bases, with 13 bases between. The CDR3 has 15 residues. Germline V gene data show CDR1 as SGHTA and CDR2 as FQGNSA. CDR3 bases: TGTGCCAGCAGCTTGGAGGGCAGGGTGAACTATGGCTACACCTTC. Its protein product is CASSLEGRVNYGYTF.

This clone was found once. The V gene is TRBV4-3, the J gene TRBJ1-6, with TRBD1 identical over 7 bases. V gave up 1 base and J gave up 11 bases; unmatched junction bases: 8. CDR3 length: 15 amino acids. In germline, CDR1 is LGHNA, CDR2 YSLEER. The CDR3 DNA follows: TGCGCCAGCAGCCAAGGTCCGCCACAGGGGACACCCCTCCACTTT. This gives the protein CASSQGPPQGTPLHF.

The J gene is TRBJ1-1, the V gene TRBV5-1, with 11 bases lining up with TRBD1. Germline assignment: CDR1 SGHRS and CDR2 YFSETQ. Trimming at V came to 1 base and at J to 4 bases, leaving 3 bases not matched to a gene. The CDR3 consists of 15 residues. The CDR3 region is CASSLMGQGGTEAFF. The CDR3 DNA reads TGCGCCAGCAGCTTGATGGGACAGGGGGGCACTGAAGCTTTCTTT.

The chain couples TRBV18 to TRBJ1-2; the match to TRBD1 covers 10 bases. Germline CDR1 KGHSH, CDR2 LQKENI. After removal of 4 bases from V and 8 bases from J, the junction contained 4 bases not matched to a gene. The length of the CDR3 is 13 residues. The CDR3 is CASSRGTGEGYTF. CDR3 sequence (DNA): TGTGCCAGCTCACGCGGGACAGGGGAAGGCTACACCTTC.

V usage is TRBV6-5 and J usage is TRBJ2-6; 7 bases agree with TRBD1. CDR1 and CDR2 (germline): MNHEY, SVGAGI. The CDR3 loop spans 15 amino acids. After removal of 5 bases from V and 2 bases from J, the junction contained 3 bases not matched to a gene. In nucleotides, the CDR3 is TGTGCCAGCAGTCCGCAGGGGGCTGGGGCCAACGTCCTGACTTTC. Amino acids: CASSPQGAGANVLTF.

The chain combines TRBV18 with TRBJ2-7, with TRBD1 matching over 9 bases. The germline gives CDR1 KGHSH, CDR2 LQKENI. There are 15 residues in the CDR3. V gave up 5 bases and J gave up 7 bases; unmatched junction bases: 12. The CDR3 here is CASSAFRDRALEQYF. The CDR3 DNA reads TGTGCCAGCTCAGCATTCCGGGACAGGGCTTTAGAGCAGTACTTC. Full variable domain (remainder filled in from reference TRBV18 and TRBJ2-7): NAGVMQNPRHLVRRRGQEARLRCSPMKGHSHVYWYRQLPEEGLKFMVYLQKENIIDESGMPKERFSAEFPKEGPSILRIQQVVRGDSAAYFCASSAFRDRALEQYFGPGTRLTVT.

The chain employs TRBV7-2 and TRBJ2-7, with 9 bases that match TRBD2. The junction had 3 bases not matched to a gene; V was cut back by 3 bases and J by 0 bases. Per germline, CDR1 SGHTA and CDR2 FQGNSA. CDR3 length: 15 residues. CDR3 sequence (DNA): TGTGCCAGCAGCTTCCTAGCGGGACCCTCCTACGAGCAGTACTTC. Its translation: CASSFLAGPSYEQYF.

As DNA, the CDR3 is TGCGCCAGCAGCTTTCGGACTAGCGGGTACTCCTACGAGCAGTACTTC. This gives the protein CASSFRTSGYSYEQYF. V and J are TRBV5-1 and TRBJ2-7; TRBD2 matches at 11 bases. Looked up from germline, CDR1 is SGHRS and CDR2 is YFSETQ. J was trimmed by 0 bases and V by 2 bases; bases with no gene match: 4. The CDR3 covers 16 residues.

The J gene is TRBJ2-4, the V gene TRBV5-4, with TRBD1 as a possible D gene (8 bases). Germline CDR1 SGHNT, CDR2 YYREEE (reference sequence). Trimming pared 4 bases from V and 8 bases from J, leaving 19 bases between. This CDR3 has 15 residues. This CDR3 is CASSLRTGSGDIQYF. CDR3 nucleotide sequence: TGTGCCAGCAGCCTGCGGACAGGGAGCGGGGACATTCAGTACTTC.

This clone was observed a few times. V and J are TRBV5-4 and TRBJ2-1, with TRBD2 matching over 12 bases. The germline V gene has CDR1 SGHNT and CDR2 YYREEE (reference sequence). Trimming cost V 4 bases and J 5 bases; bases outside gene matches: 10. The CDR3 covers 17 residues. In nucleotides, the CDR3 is TGTGCCAGCAGCCCTGGTGGACTAGCGGGACCGAACAATGAGCAGTTCTTC. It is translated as CASSPGGLAGPNNEQFF.

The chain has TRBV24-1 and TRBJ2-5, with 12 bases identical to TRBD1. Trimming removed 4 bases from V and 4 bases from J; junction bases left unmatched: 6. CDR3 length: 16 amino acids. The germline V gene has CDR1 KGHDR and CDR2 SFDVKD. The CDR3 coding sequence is TGTGCCACCAGTGAGGGGGACAGGGGGCGCGTAGAGACCCAGTACTTC. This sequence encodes CATSEGDRGRVETQYF.

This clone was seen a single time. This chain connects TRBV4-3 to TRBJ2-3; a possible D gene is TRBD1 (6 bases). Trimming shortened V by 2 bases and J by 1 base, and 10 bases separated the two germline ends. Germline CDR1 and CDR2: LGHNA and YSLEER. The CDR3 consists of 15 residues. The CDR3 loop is CASSQYRTGTDTQYF. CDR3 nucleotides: TGCGCCAGCAGCCAATACCGGACAGGCACAGATACGCAGTATTTT.

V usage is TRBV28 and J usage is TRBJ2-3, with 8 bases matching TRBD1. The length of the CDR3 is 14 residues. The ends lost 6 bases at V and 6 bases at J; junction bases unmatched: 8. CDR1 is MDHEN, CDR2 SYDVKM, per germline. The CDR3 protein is CASSTNRGTDTQYF. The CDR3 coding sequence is TGTGCCAGCAGCACCAACAGGGGGACGGATACGCAGTATTTT.

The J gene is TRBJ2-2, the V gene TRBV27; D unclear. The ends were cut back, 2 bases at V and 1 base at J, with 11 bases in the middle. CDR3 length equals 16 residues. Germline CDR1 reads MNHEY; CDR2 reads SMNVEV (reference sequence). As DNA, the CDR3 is TGTGCCAGCAGTTTAGCGCGAGCGCTGAACACCGGGGAGCTGTTTTTT. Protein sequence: CASSLARALNTGELFF.

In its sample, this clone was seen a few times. The CDR3 DNA reads TGTGCCAGCAGCTTTGTGGGACTAAACTACGAGCAGTACTTC. The encoded protein is CASSFVGLNYEQYF. The V gene is TRBV7-2, the J gene TRBJ2-7; 7 bases align to TRBD2. Looked up from germline, CDR1 is SGHTA and CDR2 is FQGNSA. The ends lost 3 bases at V and 3 bases at J; junction bases unmatched: 5. This CDR3 is built from 14 residues.

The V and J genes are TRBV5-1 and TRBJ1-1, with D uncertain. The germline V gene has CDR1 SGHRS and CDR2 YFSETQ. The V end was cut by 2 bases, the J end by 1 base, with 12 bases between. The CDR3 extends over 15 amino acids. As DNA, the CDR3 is TGCGCCAGCAGCTTTTCTCCCGCCGGGAACACTGAAGCTTTCTTT. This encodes CASSFSPAGNTEAFF.

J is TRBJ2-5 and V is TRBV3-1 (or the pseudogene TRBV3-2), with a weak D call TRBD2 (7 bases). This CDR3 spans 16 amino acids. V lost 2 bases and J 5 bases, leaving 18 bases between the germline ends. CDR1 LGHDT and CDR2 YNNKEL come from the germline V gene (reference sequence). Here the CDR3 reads CASSQYRAGAMETQYF. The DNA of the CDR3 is TGTGCCAGCAGCCAATATCGTGCGGGGGCCATGGAGACCCAGTACTTC.

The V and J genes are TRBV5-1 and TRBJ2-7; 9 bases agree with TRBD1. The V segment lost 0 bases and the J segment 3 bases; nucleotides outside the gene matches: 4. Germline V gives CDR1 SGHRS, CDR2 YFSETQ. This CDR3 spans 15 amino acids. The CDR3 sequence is CASSLAPGQGYEQYF. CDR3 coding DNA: TGCGCCAGCAGCTTGGCCCCGGGACAGGGCTACGAGCAGTACTTC. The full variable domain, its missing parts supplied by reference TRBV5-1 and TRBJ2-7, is KAGVTQTPRYLIKTRGQQVTLSCSPISGHRSVSWYQQTPGQGLQFLFEYFSETQRNKGNFPGRFSGRQFSNSRSEMNVSTLELGDSALYLCASSLAPGQGYEQYFGPGTRLTVT.

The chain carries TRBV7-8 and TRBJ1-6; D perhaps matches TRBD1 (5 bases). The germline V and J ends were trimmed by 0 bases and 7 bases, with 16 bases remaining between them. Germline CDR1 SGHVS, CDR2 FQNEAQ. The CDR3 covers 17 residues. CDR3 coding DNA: TGTGCCAGCAGCTTAGCGCGCTTGGGGGGGATGAATTCACCCCTCCACTTT. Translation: CASSLARLGGMNSPLHF. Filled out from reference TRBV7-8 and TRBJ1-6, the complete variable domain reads GAGVSQSPRYKVAKRGQDVALRCDPISGHVSLFWYQQALGQGPEFLTYFQNEAQLDKSGLPSDRFFAERPEGSVSTLKIQRTQQEDSAVYLCASSLARLGGMNSPLHFGNGTRLTVT.

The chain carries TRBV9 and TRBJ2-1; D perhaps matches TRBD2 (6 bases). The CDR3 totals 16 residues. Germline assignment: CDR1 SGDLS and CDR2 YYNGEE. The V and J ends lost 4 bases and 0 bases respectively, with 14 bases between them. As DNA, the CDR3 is TGTGCCAGCAGCCCTGGGGGGTATCTCTCCTACAATGAGCAGTTCTTC. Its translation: CASSPGGYLSYNEQFF.

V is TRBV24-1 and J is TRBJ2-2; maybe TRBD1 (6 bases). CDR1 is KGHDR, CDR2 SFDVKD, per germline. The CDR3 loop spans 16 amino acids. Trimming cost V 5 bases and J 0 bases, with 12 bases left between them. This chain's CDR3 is CATSGGHAANTGELFF. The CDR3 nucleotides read TGTGCCACCAGTGGGGGACACGCCGCGAACACCGGGGAGCTGTTTTTT.